This T cell receptor beta chain was identified in a study of CD8+ T cells in alopecia areata. Study-level results: Besides other cells, scalp samples also yield sequences of resident alphabeta T cells from normal skin. Scalp clonality, together with expanded CD8+ clones among the top 100, fell significantly with tofacitinib. Mice gave a clearer picture of TCR sharing than patients did, possibly for HLA-related reasons.

The CDR3 contains 17 residues. The germline V gene encodes CDR1 SGHNT and CDR2 YYREEE (reference sequence). With V trimmed by 3 bases and J by 6 bases, 12 bases remained unmatched. The authors extracted RNA and reverse transcribed it into cDNA as the sequencing template. Generated by immunoSEQ multiplex PCR, the TCRdb table keeps only in-frame clones and is missing some. The sample lists 98,000 or so clones; approximately 60% were seen once. On this clone itself: Its cognate antigen is unknown.

Treatment noted: oral pan-JAK inhibitor, 5-10 mg twice daily. Patients with alopecia areata provided lesional scalp punch biopsies as well as peripheral blood. The sequence was obtained from a human donor with alopecia areata. This material consisted of CD8+ T cells sorted from blood, taken at week 4, from a patient treated with tofacitinib. This chain connects TRBV5-4 to TRBJ2-3; TRBD2 aligns across 11 bases. The CDR3 spells CASSSVLAGVIRDTQYF. The CDR3 region has the DNA TGTGCCAGCAGCTCAGTACTAGCGGGAGTAATTCGGGATACGCAGTATTTT.